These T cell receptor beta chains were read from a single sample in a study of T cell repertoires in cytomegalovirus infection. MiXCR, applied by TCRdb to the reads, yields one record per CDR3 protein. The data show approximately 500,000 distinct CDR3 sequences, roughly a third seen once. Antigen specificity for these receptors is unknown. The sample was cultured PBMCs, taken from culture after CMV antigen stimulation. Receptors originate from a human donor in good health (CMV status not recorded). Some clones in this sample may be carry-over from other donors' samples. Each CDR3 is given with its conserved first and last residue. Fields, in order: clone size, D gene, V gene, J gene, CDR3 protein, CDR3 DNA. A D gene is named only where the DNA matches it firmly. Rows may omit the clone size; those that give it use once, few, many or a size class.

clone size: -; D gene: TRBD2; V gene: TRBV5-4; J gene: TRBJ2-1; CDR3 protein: CASSSLLAGPYNEQFF; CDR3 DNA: TGTGCCAGCAGCTCGTTACTAGCGGGCCCATACAATGAGCAGTTCTTC
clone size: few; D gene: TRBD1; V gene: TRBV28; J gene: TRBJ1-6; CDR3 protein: CASSFSGTGRTSSYNSPLHF; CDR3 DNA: TGTGCCAGCAGTTTTTCCGGGACAGGCCGTACAAGCTCCTATAATTCACCCCTCCACTTT
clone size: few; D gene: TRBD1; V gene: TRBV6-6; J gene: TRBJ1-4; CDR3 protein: CASGRDSNEKLFF; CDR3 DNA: TGTGCCAGCGGGAGGGACAGTAATGAAAAACTGTTTTTT
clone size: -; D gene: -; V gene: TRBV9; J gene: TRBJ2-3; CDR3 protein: CASSVGLGLRTDTQYF; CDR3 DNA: TGTGCCAGCAGCGTAGGTCTGGGACTTCGCACAGATACGCAGTATTTT
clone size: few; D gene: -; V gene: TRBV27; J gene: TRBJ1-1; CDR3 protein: CASSLSAGVHTEAFF; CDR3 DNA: TGTGCCAGCAGTTTATCGGCCGGGGTTCACACTGAAGCTTTCTTT
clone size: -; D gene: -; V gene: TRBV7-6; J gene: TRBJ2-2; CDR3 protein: CASSRWGPQTQGATGELFF; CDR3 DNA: TGTGCCAGCAGCCGGTGGGGACCACAAACCCAAGGGGCCACCGGGGAGCTGTTTTTT
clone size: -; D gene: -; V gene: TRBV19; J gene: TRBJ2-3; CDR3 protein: CASRPQRSDRDTQYF; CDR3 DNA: TGTGCCAGTAGGCCACAGCGATCTGACCGGGATACGCAGTATTTT
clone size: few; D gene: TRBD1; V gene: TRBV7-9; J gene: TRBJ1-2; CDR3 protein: CASSSPDRGTYGYTF; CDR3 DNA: TGTGCCAGCAGCTCCCCGGACAGGGGAACTTATGGCTACACCTTC
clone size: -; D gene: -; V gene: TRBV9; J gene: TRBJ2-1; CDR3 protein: CASSESQGGEQFF; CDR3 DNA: TGTGCCAGCAGCGAGAGCCAGGGAGGTGAGCAGTTCTTC
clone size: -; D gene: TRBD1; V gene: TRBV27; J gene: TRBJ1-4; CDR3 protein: CASSSPDRGGEKLFF; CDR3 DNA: TGTGCCAGCAGTTCCCCGGACAGGGGCGGTGAAAAACTGTTTTTT
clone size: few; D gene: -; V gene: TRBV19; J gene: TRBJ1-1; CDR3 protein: CASSSLTVPGAFF; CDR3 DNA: TGTGCCAGTAGTAGTCTGACAGTCCCTGGAGCTTTCTTT
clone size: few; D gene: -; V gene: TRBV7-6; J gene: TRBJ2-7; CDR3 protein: CASSLGGSVDEQYF; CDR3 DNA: TGTGCCAGCAGCTTAGGGGGGTCGGTGGACGAGCAGTACTTC
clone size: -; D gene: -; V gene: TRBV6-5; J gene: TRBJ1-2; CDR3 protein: CASSKTGRSGYTF; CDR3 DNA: TGTGCCAGCAGCAAAACAGGGCGAAGCGGCTACACCTTC
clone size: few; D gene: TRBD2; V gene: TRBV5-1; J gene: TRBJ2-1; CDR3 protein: CASSLGFGLAGGWEQFF; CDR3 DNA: TGCGCCAGCAGCTTGGGATTTGGGCTAGCGGGAGGCTGGGAGCAGTTCTTC
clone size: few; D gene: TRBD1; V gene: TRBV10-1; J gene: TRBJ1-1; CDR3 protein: CASSEGVGTGGSKAFF; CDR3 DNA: TGCGCCAGCAGTGAGGGGGTCGGGACAGGGGGATCTAAAGCTTTCTTT
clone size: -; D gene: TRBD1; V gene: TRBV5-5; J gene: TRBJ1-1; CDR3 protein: CASSLDPGQGGRTEAFF; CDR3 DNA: TGTGCCAGCAGCTTGGACCCCGGACAGGGTGGTCGGACTGAAGCTTTCTTT
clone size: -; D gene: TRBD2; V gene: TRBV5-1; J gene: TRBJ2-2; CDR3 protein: CASSLLAGDAGELFF; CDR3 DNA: TGCGCCAGCAGCTTACTAGCGGGAGACGCCGGGGAGCTGTTTTTT
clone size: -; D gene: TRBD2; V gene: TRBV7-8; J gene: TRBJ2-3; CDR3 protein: CASSLVGGGRLTDTQYF; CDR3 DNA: TGTGCCAGCAGCTTAGTGGGGGGAGGGCGACTAACAGATACGCAGTATTTT
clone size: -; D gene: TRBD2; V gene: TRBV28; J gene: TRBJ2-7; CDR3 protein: CASSLDGRAFYEQYF; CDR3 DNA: TGTGCCAGCAGTTTAGACGGGAGGGCCTTCTACGAGCAGTACTTC
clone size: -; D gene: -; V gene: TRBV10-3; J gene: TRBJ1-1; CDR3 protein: CAIRELNTEAFF; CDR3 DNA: TGTGCCATCAGAGAGTTGAACACTGAAGCTTTCTTT
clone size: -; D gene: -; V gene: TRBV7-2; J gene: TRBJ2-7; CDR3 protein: CASSLAGSNPSYEQYF; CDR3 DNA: TGTGCCAGCAGCTTGGCCGGGAGCAACCCCTCCTACGAGCAGTACTTC
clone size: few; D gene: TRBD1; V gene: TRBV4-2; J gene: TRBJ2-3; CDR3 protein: CASSEGDRGVGTDTQYF; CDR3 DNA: TGTGCCAGCAGCGAAGGGGACAGGGGAGTGGGCACAGATACGCAGTATTTT
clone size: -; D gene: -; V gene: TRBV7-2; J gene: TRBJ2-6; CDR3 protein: CASSPRSRVVSGANVLTF; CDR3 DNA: TGTGCCAGCAGCCCCCGAAGCCGGGTCGTCTCTGGGGCCAACGTCCTGACTTTC
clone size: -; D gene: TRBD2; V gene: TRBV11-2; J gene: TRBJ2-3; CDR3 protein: CASSPRASGVRDTQYF; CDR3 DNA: TGTGCCAGCAGCCCCCGCGCTAGCGGGGTGAGGGATACGCAGTATTTT
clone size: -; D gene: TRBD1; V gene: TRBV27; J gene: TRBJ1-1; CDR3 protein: CASSLGQSMNTEAFF; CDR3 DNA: TGTGCCAGCAGCCTGGGACAGTCTATGAACACTGAAGCTTTCTTT
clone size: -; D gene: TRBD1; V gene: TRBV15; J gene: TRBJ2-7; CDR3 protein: CATSRGPGQGSLSYEQYF; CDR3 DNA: TGTGCCACCAGCAGAGGTCCGGGACAGGGATCCCTCTCCTACGAGCAGTACTTC
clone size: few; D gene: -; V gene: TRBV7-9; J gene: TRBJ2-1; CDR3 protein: CASSLRRGSSYNEQFF; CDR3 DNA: TGTGCCAGCAGCTTGAGGCGGGGAAGCTCCTACAATGAGCAGTTCTTC
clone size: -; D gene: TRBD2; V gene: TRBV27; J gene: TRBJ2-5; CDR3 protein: CASSGSGRIQETQYF; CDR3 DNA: TGTGCCAGCAGTGGCAGCGGGAGGATTCAAGAGACCCAGTACTTC
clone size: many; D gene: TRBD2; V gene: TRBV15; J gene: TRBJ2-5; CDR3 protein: CATSRGETSGSQETQYF; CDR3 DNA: TGTGCCACCAGCAGAGGGGAGACTAGCGGATCCCAAGAGACCCAGTACTTC
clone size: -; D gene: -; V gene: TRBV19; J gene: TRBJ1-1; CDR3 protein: CASSIRGIAEAFF; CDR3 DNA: TGTGCCAGTAGTATCCGGGGGATCGCTGAAGCTTTCTTT
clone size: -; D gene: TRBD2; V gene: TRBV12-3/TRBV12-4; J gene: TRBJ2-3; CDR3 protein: CASRTAGGHTDTQYF; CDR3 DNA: TGTGCCAGCAGGACAGCGGGAGGACACACAGATACGCAGTATTTT
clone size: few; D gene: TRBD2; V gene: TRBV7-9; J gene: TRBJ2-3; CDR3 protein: CASGPLMGIGASGRNTDTQYF; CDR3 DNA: TGTGCCAGCGGCCCGCTTATGGGTATCGGGGCTAGCGGGAGAAACACAGATACGCAGTATTTT
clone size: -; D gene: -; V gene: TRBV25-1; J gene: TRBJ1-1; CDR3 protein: CASRVNWGAGERAEAFF; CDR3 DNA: TGTGCCAGCCGAGTGAATTGGGGGGCAGGGGAGAGGGCTGAAGCTTTCTTT
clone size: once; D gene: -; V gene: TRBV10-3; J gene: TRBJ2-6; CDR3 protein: CATRTVGANILTF; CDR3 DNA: TGTGCCACGCGGACAGTTGGGGCCAACATCCTGACTTTC
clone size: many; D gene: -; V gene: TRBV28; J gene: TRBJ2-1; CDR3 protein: CASSPLRGTDNEQFF; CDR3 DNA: TGTGCCAGCAGTCCCCTAAGGGGAACCGACAATGAGCAGTTCTTC
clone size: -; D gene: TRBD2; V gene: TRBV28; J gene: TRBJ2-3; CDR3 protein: CASSTGLADPRAVSGYF; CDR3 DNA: TGTGCCAGCAGTACGGGACTAGCGGATCCTAGGGCCGTCTCGGGGTATTTT
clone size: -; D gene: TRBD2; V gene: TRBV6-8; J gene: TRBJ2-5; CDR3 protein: CASSPGLEERTQYF; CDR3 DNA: TGTGCCAGCAGCCCCGGACTAGAAGAACGGACCCAGTACTTC
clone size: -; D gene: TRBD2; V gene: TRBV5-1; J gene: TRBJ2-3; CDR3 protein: CASSPGGLKDTQYF; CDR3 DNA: TGCGCCAGCAGCCCCGGGGGACTAAAAGATACGCAGTATTTT
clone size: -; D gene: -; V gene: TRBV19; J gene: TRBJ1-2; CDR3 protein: CASSIGQRRVNYGYTF; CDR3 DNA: TGTGCCAGTAGTATAGGACAGCGCAGGGTCAACTATGGCTACACCTTC
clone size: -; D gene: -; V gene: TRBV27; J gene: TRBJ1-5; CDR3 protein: CASSYGGGANQPQHF; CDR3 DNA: TGTGCCAGCAGTTATGGGGGAGGGGCTAATCAGCCCCAGCATTTT
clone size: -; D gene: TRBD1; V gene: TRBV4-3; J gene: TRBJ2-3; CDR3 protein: CASSQGDRGRALGGTDTQYF; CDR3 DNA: TGCGCCAGCAGCCAAGGGGACAGGGGGCGAGCCCTAGGTGGCACAGATACGCAGTATTTT
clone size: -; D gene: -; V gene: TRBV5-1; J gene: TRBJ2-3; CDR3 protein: CASSGGDSADTQYF; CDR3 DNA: TGCGCCAGCAGCGGTGGGGACTCGGCCGATACGCAGTATTTT
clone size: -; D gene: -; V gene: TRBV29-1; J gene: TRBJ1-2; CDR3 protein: CSGLTEGSYGYTF; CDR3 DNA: TGCAGCGGCTTAACGGAAGGTAGCTATGGCTACACCTTC
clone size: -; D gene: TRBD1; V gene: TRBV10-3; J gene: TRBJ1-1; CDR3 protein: CAIGWTGEGTEAFF; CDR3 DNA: TGTGCCATCGGTTGGACAGGGGAGGGCACTGAAGCTTTCTTT
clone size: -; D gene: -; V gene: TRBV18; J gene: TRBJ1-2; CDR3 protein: CASSTTGTPRANYGYTF; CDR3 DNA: TGTGCCAGCTCAACGACCGGGACACCCAGAGCTAACTATGGCTACACCTTC
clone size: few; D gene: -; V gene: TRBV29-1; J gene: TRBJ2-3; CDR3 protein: CSVQRVETDTQYF; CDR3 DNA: TGCAGCGTCCAGAGGGTGGAGACAGATACGCAGTATTTT
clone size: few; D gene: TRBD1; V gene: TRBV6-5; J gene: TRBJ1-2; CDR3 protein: CASSYQGQRRGYTF; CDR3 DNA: TGTGCCAGCAGTTACCAGGGACAGCGCAGGGGCTACACCTTC
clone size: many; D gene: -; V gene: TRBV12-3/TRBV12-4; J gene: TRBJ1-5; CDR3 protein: CASSLRVAGGQPQHF; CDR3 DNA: TGTGCCAGCAGTTTACGTGTCGCGGGTGGTCAGCCCCAGCATTTT
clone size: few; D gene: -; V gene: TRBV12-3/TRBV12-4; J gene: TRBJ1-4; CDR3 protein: CASSLLTGPTNEKLFF; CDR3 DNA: TGTGCCAGCAGTCTTTTAACAGGGCCAACTAATGAAAAACTGTTTTTT
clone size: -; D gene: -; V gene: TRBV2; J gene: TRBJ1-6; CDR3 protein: CASRGSSSYNSPLHF; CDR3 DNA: TGTGCCAGCAGGGGGTCGAGCTCCTATAATTCACCCCTCCACTTT
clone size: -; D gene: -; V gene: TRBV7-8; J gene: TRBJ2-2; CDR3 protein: CASSLRVYTGELFF; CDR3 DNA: TGTGCCAGCAGCTTACGTGTATACACCGGGGAGCTGTTTTTT